This T cell receptor (beta chain) was sequenced for a study of T cell changes during pregnancy in multiple sclerosis. In germline, CDR1 is MNHEY, CDR2 SMNVEV (reference sequence). The V end was cut by 5 bases, the J end by 0 bases, with 10 bases between. CDR3 length equals 14 residues. Some clones are missing from TCRdb's copy, which holds only in-frame ones; the method was immunoSEQ multiplex PCR. The sample has tens of thousands of clones, 90% seen once. The sequence was collected from a female donor with multiple sclerosis, enrolled in a pregnancy study. Sequenced here: CD8+ T cells from peripheral blood mononuclear cells, sampled before pregnancy. V is TRBV27 and J is TRBJ1-1; D unresolved. CDR3 amino acids: CASSPTELNTEAFF. CDR3 bases: TGTGCCAGCAGTCCGACGGAGCTGAACACTGAAGCTTTCTTT.